A few counts support the clone carrying this TCR beta chain. The data originate from a study of blood T cell repertoires in COVID-19. V gave up 6 bases and J gave up 2 bases, with 5 bases separating them. The germline V gene encodes CDR1 MNHEY and CDR2 SMNVEV (reference sequence). The CDR3 is made up of 12 amino acids. The table came from immunoSEQ multiplex PCR; TCRdb's copy has only in-frame clones and leaves some out. The data contain a few hundred thousand clones, approximately 86% of them singletons. The clonotype originates from a woman aged 40 to 49 with acute COVID-19. Sequencing was done on a sample of PBMCs or T cells enriched from blood (not recorded which). This chain connects TRBV27 to TRBJ2-1; no clear D. The CDR3 is CASSRTYNEQFF. CDR3 sequence (DNA): TGTGCCAGCAGCAGGACCTACAATGAGCAGTTCTTC.